The clone carrying this T cell receptor (beta chain) was counted ten times or more. Its antigen is as yet unknown. The CDR3 sequence is 14 residues long. V lost 3 bases and J 7 bases, leaving 15 bases between the germline ends. CDR1 and CDR2 from the germline V gene are ENHRY and SYGVKD. There were TCR beta CDR3 regions amplified from RNA transcripts. In the first-round RT-PCR of the TCR CDR3, the HTBI primer set was used. MiXCR was run by TCRdb on the multiplex PCR reads, yielding one entry per CDR3 protein. The sample contains nearly 750,000 distinct CDR3 sequences, around 40% of which appear only once. The sample is drawn from a study of T cells in Graves' hyperthyroidism and ophthalmopathy. Study results and caveats: Blood also held most thyroid clonotypes expanded beyond 0.001.

Uncontrolled infections, other autoimmune diseases, pregnancy or lactation led to exclusion of patients. The sample taken for sequencing was blood. The chain employs TRBV10-3 and TRBJ2-5, with D unresolved. The TCR originated in a woman aged 40-49 years with Graves' hyperthyroidism. The CDR3 loop is CAISDDNRVSTQYF. The CDR3 DNA reads TGTGCCATCAGTGACGACAATCGGGTCTCGACCCAGTACTTC.